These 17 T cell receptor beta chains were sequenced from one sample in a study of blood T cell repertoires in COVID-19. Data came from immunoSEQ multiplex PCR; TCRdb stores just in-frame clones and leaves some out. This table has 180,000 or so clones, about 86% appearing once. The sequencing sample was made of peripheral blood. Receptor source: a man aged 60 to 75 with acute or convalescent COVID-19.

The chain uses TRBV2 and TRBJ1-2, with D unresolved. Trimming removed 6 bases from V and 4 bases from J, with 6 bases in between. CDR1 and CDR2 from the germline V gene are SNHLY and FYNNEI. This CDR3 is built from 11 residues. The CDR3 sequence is CASSDIYGYTF. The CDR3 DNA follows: TGTGCCAGCAGCGACATCTATGGCTACACCTTC. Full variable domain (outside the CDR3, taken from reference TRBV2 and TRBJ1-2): EPEVTQTPSHQVTQMGQEVILRCVPISNHLYFYWYRQILGQKVEFLVSFYNNEISEKSEIFDDQFSVERPDGSNFTLKIRSTKLEDSAMYFCASSDIYGYTFGSGTRLTVV.

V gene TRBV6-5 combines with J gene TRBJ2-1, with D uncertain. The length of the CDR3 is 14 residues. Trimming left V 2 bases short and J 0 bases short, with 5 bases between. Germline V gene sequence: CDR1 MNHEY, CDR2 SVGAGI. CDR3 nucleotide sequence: TGTGCCAGCAGTTACAAGAGCTCCTACAATGAGCAGTTCTTC. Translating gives CASSYKSSYNEQFF.

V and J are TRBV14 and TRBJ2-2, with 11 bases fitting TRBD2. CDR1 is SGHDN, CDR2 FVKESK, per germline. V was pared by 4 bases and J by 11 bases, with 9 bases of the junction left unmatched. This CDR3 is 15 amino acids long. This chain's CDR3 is CASSPQPGLAVELFF. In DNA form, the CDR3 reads TGTGCCAGCAGCCCCCAACCGGGACTAGCGGTCGAGCTGTTTTTT.

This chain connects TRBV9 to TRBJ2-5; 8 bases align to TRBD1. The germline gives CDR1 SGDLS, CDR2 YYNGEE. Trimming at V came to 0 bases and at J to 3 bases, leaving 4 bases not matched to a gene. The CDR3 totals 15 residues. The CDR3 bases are TGTGCCAGCAGCGTAGGTAACAGGGGGAAAGAGACCCAGTACTTC. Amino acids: CASSVGNRGKETQYF.

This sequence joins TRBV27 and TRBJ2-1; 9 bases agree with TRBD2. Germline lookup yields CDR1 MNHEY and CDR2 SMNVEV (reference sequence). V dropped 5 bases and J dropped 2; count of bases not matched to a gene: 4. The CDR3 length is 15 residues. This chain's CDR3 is CASSQAGGTYNEQFF. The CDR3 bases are TGTGCCAGCAGTCAAGCGGGAGGAACCTACAATGAGCAGTTCTTC.

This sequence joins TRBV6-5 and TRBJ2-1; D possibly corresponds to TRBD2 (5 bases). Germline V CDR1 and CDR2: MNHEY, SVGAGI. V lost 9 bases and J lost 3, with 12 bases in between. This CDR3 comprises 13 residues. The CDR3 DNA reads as TGTGCCAGTAGAGCGGCCAACTACAATGAGCAGTTCTTC. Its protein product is CASRAANYNEQFF.

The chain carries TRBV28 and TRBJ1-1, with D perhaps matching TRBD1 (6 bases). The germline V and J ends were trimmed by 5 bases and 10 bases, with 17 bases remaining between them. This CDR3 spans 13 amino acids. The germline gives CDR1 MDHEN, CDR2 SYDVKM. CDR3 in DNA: TGTGCCAGCAGTCCTAACAGGGTTTTATCAGCTTTCTTT. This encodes CASSPNRVLSAFF.

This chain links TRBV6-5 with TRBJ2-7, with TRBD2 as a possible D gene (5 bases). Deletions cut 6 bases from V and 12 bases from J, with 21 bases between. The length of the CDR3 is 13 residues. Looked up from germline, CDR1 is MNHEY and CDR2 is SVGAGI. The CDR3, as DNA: TGTGCCAGCAGGATAACCGGGAAATCGAGTACGTACTTC. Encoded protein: CASRITGKSSTYF.

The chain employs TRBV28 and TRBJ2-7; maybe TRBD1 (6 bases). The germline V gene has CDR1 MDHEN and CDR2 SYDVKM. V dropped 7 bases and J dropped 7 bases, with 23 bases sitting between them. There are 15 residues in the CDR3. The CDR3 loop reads CASTLAKGGSEEQYF. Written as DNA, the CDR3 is TGTGCCAGCACCCTTGCGAAAGGGGGTTCTGAGGAGCAGTACTTC.

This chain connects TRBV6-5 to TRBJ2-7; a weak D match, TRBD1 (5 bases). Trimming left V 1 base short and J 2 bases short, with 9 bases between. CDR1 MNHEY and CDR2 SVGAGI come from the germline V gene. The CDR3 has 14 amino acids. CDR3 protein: CASSYWGGAYEQYF. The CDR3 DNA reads TGTGCCAGCAGTTACTGGGGCGGTGCCTACGAGCAGTACTTC.

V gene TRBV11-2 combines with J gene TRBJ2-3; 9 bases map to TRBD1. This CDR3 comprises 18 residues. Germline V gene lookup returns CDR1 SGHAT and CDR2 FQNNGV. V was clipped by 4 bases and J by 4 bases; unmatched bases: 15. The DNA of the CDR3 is TGTGCCAGCAGCTCACTACGAGGGGACAGGGATAGAGCAGATACGCAGTATTTT. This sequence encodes CASSSLRGDRDRADTQYF.

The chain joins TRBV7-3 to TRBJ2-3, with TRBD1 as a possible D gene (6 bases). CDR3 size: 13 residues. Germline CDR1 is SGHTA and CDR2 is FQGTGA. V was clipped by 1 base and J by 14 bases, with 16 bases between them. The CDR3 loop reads CASSLNGLGARYF. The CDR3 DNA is TGTGCCAGCAGCTTAAATGGTCTGGGGGCTAGGTATTTT.

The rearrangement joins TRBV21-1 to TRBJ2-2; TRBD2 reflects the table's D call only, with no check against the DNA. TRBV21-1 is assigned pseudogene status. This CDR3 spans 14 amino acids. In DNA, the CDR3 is TGTGCCTGGTACAGCGGGAGTAGCACCGGGGAGCTGTTTTTT. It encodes CAWYSGSSTGELFF.

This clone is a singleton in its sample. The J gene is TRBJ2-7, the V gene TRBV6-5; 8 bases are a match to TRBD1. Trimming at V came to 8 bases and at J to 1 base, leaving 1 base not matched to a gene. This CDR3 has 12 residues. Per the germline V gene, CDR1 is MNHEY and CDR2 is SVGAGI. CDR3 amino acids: CASRTGSYEQYF. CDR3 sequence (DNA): TGTGCCAGCCGGACAGGGTCCTACGAGCAGTACTTC.

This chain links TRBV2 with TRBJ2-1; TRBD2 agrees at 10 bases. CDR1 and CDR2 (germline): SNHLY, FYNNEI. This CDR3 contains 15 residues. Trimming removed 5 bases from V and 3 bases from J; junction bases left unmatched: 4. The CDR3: CASSLTSGNYNEQFF. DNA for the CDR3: TGTGCCAGCAGTTTAACTAGCGGGAACTACAATGAGCAGTTCTTC.

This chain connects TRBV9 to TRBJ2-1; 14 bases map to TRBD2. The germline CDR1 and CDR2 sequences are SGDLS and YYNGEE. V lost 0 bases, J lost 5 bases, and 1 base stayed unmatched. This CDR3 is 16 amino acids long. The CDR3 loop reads CASSVGLAGGNNEQFF. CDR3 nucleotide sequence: TGTGCCAGCAGCGTAGGACTAGCGGGAGGGAACAATGAGCAGTTCTTC.

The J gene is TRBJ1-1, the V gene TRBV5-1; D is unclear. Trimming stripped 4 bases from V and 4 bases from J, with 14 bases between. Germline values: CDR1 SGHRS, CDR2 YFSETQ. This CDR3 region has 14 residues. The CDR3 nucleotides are TGCGCCAGCAGCCGAGGATCCGAAGGCACTGAAGCTTTCTTT. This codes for CASSRGSEGTEAFF.